This TCR beta chain was captured by sequencing in a study of blood T cell repertoires in COVID-19. Across the study: Material from acute and convalescent COVID-19 was sourced from the United States, Italy and Spain. Sample material is recorded as cDNA or gDNA derived from T cells, B-cell-depleted T cells, or PBMCs.

J gave up 7 bases and V 4 bases, and 8 bases lay outside the gene matches. In germline, CDR1 is SGHDT, CDR2 YYEEEE. The CDR3 extends over 15 amino acids. Sequencing was performed with immunoSEQ multiplex PCR; in TCRdb, only in-frame clones are kept and a portion is missing. Here the sample spans more than 300,000 clones, roughly 88% being singletons. Seattle participants joined during active infection and were tracked over time. The source material was peripheral blood. The TCR was taken from a woman in her 30s with COVID-19, enrolled during active disease. The V call is TRBV5-6, the J call TRBJ2-1; 10 bases are shared with TRBD1. CDR3 bases: TGTGCCAGCAGCGGCACCGGGACAGGGGAAAATGAGCAGTTCTTC. Translation: CASSGTGTGENEQFF.